Listed here is a single T cell receptor (beta chain). The data stem from a study of OX40 agonist ivuxolimab in advanced cancers. Turning to the study itself: Hepatocellular carcinoma, melanoma, renal cell or head and neck cancer occurred in dose-escalation patients.

The V gene end was trimmed by 8 bases and the J gene end by 0 bases; junction bases not matched to a gene: 17. The CDR3 sequence is 18 residues long. CDR1 and CDR2 from the germline V gene are MNHEY and SMNVEV (reference sequence). This table comes from immunoSEQ multiplex PCR, and its TCRdb copy is limited to in-frame clones, with some not included. The data contain approximately 88,000 clones, roughly 84% of them singletons. The receptor comes from an adult with an advanced solid tumor such as melanoma, head and neck, liver or kidney cancer. The chain employs TRBV27 and TRBJ1-2; 8 bases match TRBD1. Sequenced here: CD4+ or CD8+ T cells sorted from blood, sampled in a trial of the OX40 agonist ivuxolimab. The CDR3, as DNA: TGTGCCAGCCCCCCCCCGCCCTCGGGACAGGTAGCTAACTATGGCTACACCTTC. It codes for CASPPPPSGQVANYGYTF.